One and the same sample provided the 32 T cell receptor beta chains below, sequenced in a study of CD8 T cells in Susac syndrome. When the RNA was reverse transcribed, random hexamers were used with an input of 0.5 to 1 ug. From the immunoSEQ multiplex PCR reads, TCRdb called clonotypes with MiXCR, one entry per CDR3 protein. The sample shows about 140,000 distinct CDR3 sequences, 85% to 95% of them seen only once. Source material: CD4+ T cells from PBMCs. The receptor source for this set is a human donor with Susac syndrome.

The J gene is TRBJ1-5, the V gene TRBV30; no clear D. The CDR3 totals 13 residues. V shed 2 bases and J shed 7 bases, with 12 bases lying between them. Germline V gives CDR1 GTSNPN, CDR2 SVGIG (reference sequence). The CDR3 spells CAWSYARTQPQHF. DNA for the CDR3: TGTGCCTGGAGTTATGCCCGGACCCAGCCCCAGCATTTT.

The chain employs TRBV12-3 or TRBV12-4 and TRBJ1-2; D is unclear. The CDR3 extends over 13 amino acids. Between the trimmed V and J ends, which lost 4 bases and 0 bases, there was a span of 6 bases. The CDR3 region is CASSWDSNYGYTF. CDR3 DNA sequence: TGTGCCAGCAGTTGGGATTCTAACTATGGCTACACCTTC.

V usage is TRBV20-1 and J usage is TRBJ2-7, with 7 bases fitting TRBD2. V trimming: 3 bases; J trimming: 2 bases; junction bases outside the gene matches: 10. The CDR3 is 15 residues long. Germline V gene data show CDR1 as DFQATT and CDR2 as SNEGSKA (reference sequence). The CDR3 loop reads CSARATGGAAYEQYF. The CDR3 DNA reads as TGCAGTGCTAGGGCGACGGGGGGAGCAGCCTACGAGCAGTACTTC.

The chain recombines TRBV4-2 with TRBJ1-1; D remains unclear. The CDR3 extends over 16 amino acids. V gave up 0 bases and J gave up 0 bases, with 11 bases separating them. Germline assignment: CDR1 LGHNA and CDR2 YNFKEQ. In DNA, the CDR3 is TGTGCCAGCAGCCAAGAATATGCGAGAATGAACACTGAAGCTTTCTTT. Amino acid sequence: CASSQEYARMNTEAFF.

The chain recombines TRBV7-2 with TRBJ2-1; 11 bases line up with TRBD2. With V trimmed by 7 bases and J by 10 bases, 9 bases remained unmatched. The germline V gene has CDR1 SGHTA and CDR2 FQGNSA. The CDR3 totals 14 residues. The chain's CDR3 is CASTISGGASEQFF. CDR3 DNA: TGTGCCAGCACCATTAGCGGGGGGGCATCGGAGCAGTTCTTC.

The J gene is TRBJ1-2, the V gene TRBV20-1; no reliable D call. Germline-derived CDR1 and CDR2 are DFQATT and SNEGSKA (reference sequence). The CDR3 runs 13 residues. V was shortened by 1 base and J by 4 bases, with 10 bases between the two germline ends. CDR3 coding DNA: TGCAGTGCTAGAGTAGACCTTTCCTATGGCTACACCTTC. This gives the protein CSARVDLSYGYTF.

The chain recombines TRBV4-1 with TRBJ1-3; D is possibly TRBD1 (6 bases). The CDR3 runs to 16 residues. Germline values: CDR1 MGHRA, CDR2 YSYEKL. Trimming removed 1 base from V and 0 bases from J, with 10 bases in between. In DNA form, the CDR3 reads TGCGCCAGCAGCCAAGTAGGGGGGAGCTCTGGAAACACCATATATTTT. Its protein product is CASSQVGGSSGNTIYF.

This sequence joins TRBV10-3 and TRBJ2-5, with D hard to call. CDR3 length: 15 residues. With 10 bases removed from V and 1 base from J, the gap between germline ends came to 19 bases. CDR1 ENHRY and CDR2 SYGVKD come from the germline V gene. In DNA, the CDR3 is TGTGCCACGGCCGAATCGGGTGGGGTCCAAGAGACCCAGTACTTC. Residues: CATAESGGVQETQYF.

The CDR3 loop is CASSVAPGHAETQYF. The CDR3 nucleotides read TGTGCCAGCAGCGTAGCCCCAGGGCACGCGGAGACCCAGTACTTC. The rearrangement links TRBV9 to TRBJ2-5, with a tentative D call TRBD1 (5 bases). The V end was cut by 0 bases, the J end by 5 bases, with 14 bases between. Germline CDR1 reads SGDLS; CDR2 reads YYNGEE. The CDR3 spans 15 residues.

V gene TRBV28 combines with J gene TRBJ2-7; 7 bases fit TRBD2. V lost 4 bases to trimming and J lost 0 bases; unmatched junction nucleotides: 3. This CDR3 spans 14 amino acids. Germline assignment: CDR1 MDHEN and CDR2 SYDVKM. The CDR3 bases are TGTGCCAGCAGTTCCCTAGCGGTCTCCTACGAGCAGTACTTC. Translation gives CASSSLAVSYEQYF.

The V gene is TRBV19, the J gene TRBJ1-6; tentative D call: TRBD1 (6 bases). The V gene's germline CDR1 is LNHDA and CDR2 SQIVND (reference sequence). The CDR3 is 14 residues long. Trimming took off 5 bases at V and 7 bases at J, with 12 bases between the two ends. This CDR3 is CASSSFGTNSPLHF. The CDR3 region has the DNA TGTGCCAGTAGTTCGTTTGGGACAAATTCACCCCTCCACTTT.

The chain joins TRBV9 to TRBJ1-2; possibly TRBD1 for D (6 bases). This CDR3 is built from 15 residues. The germline V gene has CDR1 SGDLS and CDR2 YYNGEE. Trimming stripped 3 bases from V and 3 bases from J, with 15 bases between. The DNA of the CDR3 is TGTGCCAGCAGCGCATTATCGGGGGGCGACTATGGCTACACCTTC. It is translated as CASSALSGGDYGYTF.

The rearrangement links TRBV6-1 to TRBJ1-1; D gene ambiguous. The germline V and J ends were trimmed by 3 bases and 5 bases, with 13 bases remaining between them. CDR3 length equals 14 residues. Germline V lookup: CDR1 MNHNS, CDR2 SASEGT. This CDR3 is CASSDSWGVTEAFF. CDR3 coding DNA: TGTGCCAGCAGTGACTCGTGGGGTGTGACTGAAGCTTTCTTT.

The J gene is TRBJ2-5, the V gene TRBV5-4; D unclear. Looked up from germline, CDR1 is SGHNT and CDR2 is YYREEE (reference sequence). The CDR3 length is 12 residues. V was clipped by 8 bases and J by 2 bases, with 10 bases between them. CDR3 DNA: TGTGCCAGTAAGACTCCTCAAGAGACCCAGTACTTC. This sequence encodes CASKTPQETQYF. Filled out from reference TRBV5-4 and TRBJ2-5, the complete variable domain reads ETGVTQSPTHLIKTRGQQVTLRCSSQSGHNTVSWYQQALGQGPQFIFQYYREEENGRGNFPPRFSGLQFPNYSSELNVNALELDDSALYLCASKTPQETQYFGPGTRLLVL.

The CDR3 here is CASSFGTGRQPQHF. The CDR3 DNA follows: TGTGCCAGCAGCTTTGGGACAGGGAGACAGCCCCAGCATTTT. This sequence joins TRBV7-9 and TRBJ1-5, with 9 bases matching TRBD1. The V gene's germline CDR1 is SEHNR and CDR2 FQNEAQ (reference sequence). The CDR3 contains 14 residues. V lost 3 bases to trimming and J lost 7 bases; unmatched junction nucleotides: 4.

The genes are TRBV12-3 or TRBV12-4 and TRBJ1-6; no reliable D call. V shed 3 bases and J shed 16 bases, with 13 bases lying between them. The CDR3 loop spans 12 amino acids. CDR3 sequence reads: CASSFTRTLLHF. The CDR3 region has the DNA TGTGCCAGCAGTTTTACTCGGACCCTGCTCCACTTT.

V and J are TRBV28 and TRBJ1-4; D not certain. Germline V gene data show CDR1 as MDHEN and CDR2 as SYDVKM. CDR3 length equals 14 residues. Trimming took off 3 bases at V and 5 bases at J, with 10 bases between the two ends. This CDR3 is CASSFSSGNEKLFF. DNA of the CDR3: TGTGCCAGCAGTTTTTCATCGGGAAATGAAAAACTGTTTTTT.

This clonotype was seen once. V gene TRBV9 combines with J gene TRBJ1-2; TRBD1 might be the D (6 bases). Germline CDR1 and CDR2: SGDLS and YYNGEE. This CDR3 is 14 amino acids long. V dropped 4 bases and J dropped 7 bases, with 17 bases sitting between them. CDR3 DNA sequence: TGTGCCAGCAGCCGTGGGGGGCCCGTTCTTGGCTACACCTTC. Amino acids: CASSRGGPVLGYTF.

The V gene is TRBV6-5, the J gene TRBJ2-7, with TRBD1 as a possible D gene (5 bases). CDR3 length: 14 amino acids. The germline V and J ends were trimmed by 6 bases and 1 base, with 13 bases remaining between them. Germline V gene sequence: CDR1 MNHEY, CDR2 SVGAGI. CDR3: CASRDDSGSYEQYF. The CDR3, as DNA: TGTGCCAGCAGAGACGACTCAGGGTCCTACGAGCAGTACTTC.

V is TRBV23-1 and J is TRBJ2-1; D gene ambiguous. TRBV23-1 is known as an ORF, though its function is uncertain. This CDR3 contains 16 residues. Deletions cut 0 bases from V and 2 bases from J, with 11 bases between. CDR3 DNA: TGCGCCAGCAGTCAATCGAGCAGCGAAACCTACAATGAGCAGTTCTTC. Residues: CASSQSSSETYNEQFF.

This sequence joins TRBV15 and TRBJ2-7; D is ambiguous. The CDR3 totals 13 residues. Germline CDR1 reads LNHNV; CDR2 reads YYDKDF (reference sequence). With 1 base removed from V and 6 bases from J, the gap between germline ends came to 10 bases. DNA for the CDR3: TGTGCCACCAGCAGAGGGGAATACGGCGAGCAGTACTTC. This codes for CATSRGEYGEQYF.

This chain connects TRBV28 to TRBJ2-7, with D perhaps TRBD1 or TRBD2 (6 bases each). This CDR3 region has 15 residues. Germline CDR1 is MDHEN and CDR2 is SYDVKM. V lost 6 bases and J lost 2, with 17 bases in between. The DNA for the CDR3 is TGTGCCAGCAGGCGGGGACAATTAACCCCCTACGAGCAGTACTTC. It is translated as CASRRGQLTPYEQYF.

This chain joins TRBV15 and TRBJ2-7; 7 bases are a match to TRBD2. The CDR3 is made up of 15 amino acids. J lost 2 bases, V lost 1 base, and 5 bases had no gene match. Germline V gives CDR1 LNHNV, CDR2 YYDKDF (reference sequence). CDR3 in amino acids: CATSRVSAGTYEQYF. The CDR3 nucleotides are TGTGCCACCAGCAGAGTTTCAGCGGGAACCTACGAGCAGTACTTC.

This chain uses TRBV10-2 with TRBJ2-7; TRBD1 aligns across 7 bases. CDR3 length equals 14 residues. Per germline, CDR1 WSHSY and CDR2 SAAADI. J lost 6 bases, V lost 0 bases, and 5 bases had no gene match. CDR3 in amino acids: CASSESTGVGEQYF. The CDR3 DNA follows: TGCGCCAGCAGTGAGTCAACAGGGGTTGGCGAGCAGTACTTC.

The rearrangement links TRBV29-1 to TRBJ2-1; 7 positions match TRBD1. Germline CDR1 and CDR2: SQVTM and ANQGSEA. Germline trimming cut 7 bases from V and 10 bases from J; bases unmatched to any gene: 4. The CDR3 is made up of 10 amino acids. The CDR3 bases are TGCAGCGCCGGACAGGCGGAGCAGTTCTTC. Translated, it gives CSAGQAEQFF.

This chain connects TRBV9 to TRBJ1-3; D remains unclear. This CDR3 comprises 13 residues. V lost 0 bases and J lost 6, with 7 bases in between. The V gene's germline CDR1 is SGDLS and CDR2 YYNGEE. CDR3 sequence: CASSVEAENTIYF. Written as DNA, the CDR3 is TGTGCCAGCAGCGTAGAAGCGGAAAACACCATATATTTT.

This chain joins TRBV20-1 and TRBJ2-1, with TRBD2 matching 16 bases. This CDR3 comprises 15 residues. Germline CDR1 and CDR2: DFQATT and SNEGSKA (reference sequence). V shed 5 bases, J shed 7 bases, and the junction held 5 bases outside the gene matches. The CDR3 coding sequence is TGCAGTGCTTTGGGACTAGCGGGAGGGACGAATGAGCAGTTCTTC. Translation: CSALGLAGGTNEQFF.

The gene calls are TRBV20-1 and TRBJ2-3; maybe TRBD2 (5 bases). V gave up 0 bases and J gave up 6 bases, with 19 bases separating them. Per the germline V gene, CDR1 is DFQATT and CDR2 is SNEGSKA (reference sequence). This CDR3 has 16 amino acids. The CDR3 region has the DNA TGCAGTGCTAGAGATCTGAGAGCGGCCAGTAGGGATACGCAGTATTTT. Protein: CSARDLRAASRDTQYF.

The V gene is TRBV29-1, the J gene TRBJ1-2; no firm D call. The CDR3 sequence is 15 residues long. The V end was cut by 5 bases, the J end by 4 bases, with 20 bases between. Germline V gene lookup returns CDR1 SQVTM and CDR2 ANQGSEA. The CDR3 DNA is TGCAGCGTTCAAAAAGGGCCGACTCAAACCTATGGCTACACCTTC. Translation: CSVQKGPTQTYGYTF.

The V and J genes are TRBV5-4 and TRBJ2-5; no definite D call. CDR1 is SGHNT and CDR2 is YYREEE in the germline V gene (reference sequence). V was shortened by 6 bases and J by 1 base, with 13 bases between the two germline ends. CDR3 length: 14 residues. For the CDR3, the DNA is TGTGCCAGCAACCCGGCCCAGAGCCAAGAGACCCAGTACTTC. Translated: CASNPAQSQETQYF. Full variable domain (rest looked up from reference TRBV5-4 and TRBJ2-5): ETGVTQSPTHLIKTRGQQVTLRCSSQSGHNTVSWYQQALGQGPQFIFQYYREEENGRGNFPPRFSGLQFPNYSSELNVNALELDDSALYLCASNPAQSQETQYFGPGTRLLVL.

The chain uses TRBV4-1 and TRBJ1-6, with a possible D match to TRBD1 (6 bases). CDR1 is MGHRA, CDR2 YSYEKL, per germline. V was trimmed by 5 bases and J by 9 bases, leaving 17 bases between them. This CDR3 spans 15 amino acids. CDR3: CASSNAGTTTSPLHF. The CDR3 coding sequence is TGCGCCAGCAGCAATGCCGGGACAACGACTTCACCCCTCCACTTT.

The chain couples TRBV28 to TRBJ2-7, with D hard to call. From germline, CDR1 is MDHEN and CDR2 SYDVKM. The CDR3 is 13 amino acids. The ends were cut back, 2 bases at V and 7 bases at J, with 12 bases in the middle. CDR3 nucleotide sequence: TGTGCCAGCAGTTTACCCCCTTGGTTAGAGCAGTACTTC. Translation gives CASSLPPWLEQYF.